Reported below is one T cell receptor (beta chain). V dropped 5 bases and J dropped 7 bases, with 17 bases sitting between them. The CDR3 covers 15 residues. The germline CDR1 and CDR2 sequences are SNHLY and FYNNEI. Source study methods: Estimated nucleated cell counts came from reference gene primer amplification. Repertoires were generated with immunoSEQ multiplex PCR, while TCRdb's copy carries only in-frame clones and drops some. V, J and clone size are taken as reported in that table, and D and trimming were inferred from the DNA itself. Of 440,000 or so clones in the sample, approximately 91% were seen once. This sample is part of a study of blood T cell repertoires in COVID-19.

Material for sequencing was peripheral blood. The clonotype comes from a woman aged 40 to 55 with COVID-19, enrolled during active disease. J is TRBJ1-4 and V is TRBV2; tentatively, D is TRBD1 (6 bases). Written as DNA, the CDR3 is TGTGCCAGCAGTCTAGGGACATCGCCGGGTGAAAAACTGTTTTTT. Translation gives CASSLGTSPGEKLFF.